One and the same sample provided the 5 T cell receptor beta chains below, sequenced in a study of blood T cell repertoires in COVID-19. Assay: immunoSEQ multiplex PCR; the TCRdb copy retains only in-frame clones and omits some. In the table there are around 310,000 clones, about nine tenths of which are singletons. Sequenced sample: PBMCs or T cells enriched from blood (not recorded which). These receptors came from a woman aged 40-49 years who had recovered from COVID-19.

The V gene is TRBV6-4, the J gene TRBJ2-6; 7 positions match TRBD2. The J segment lost 2 bases and the V segment lost 4 bases, leaving 2 bases of the junction unmatched. The CDR3 has 15 amino acids. Germline loops: CDR1 MRHNA, CDR2 SNTAGT. CDR3 in DNA: TGTGCCAGCAGTGGGGAGGGAACTGGGGCCAACGTCCTGACTTTC. This encodes CASSGEGTGANVLTF.

This clone is a singleton in its sample. This rearrangement joins TRBV2 to TRBJ1-1; TRBD1 matches 10 bases. J lost 1 base, V lost 3 bases, and 2 bases had no gene match. This CDR3 has 15 residues. Per the germline V gene, CDR1 is SNHLY and CDR2 is FYNNEI. Here the CDR3 reads CASSEGQGRNTEAFF. DNA of the CDR3: TGTGCCAGCAGTGAGGGACAGGGGCGGAACACTGAAGCTTTCTTT.

The chain links TRBV28 to TRBJ1-3; tentatively, D is TRBD1 (6 bases). V gave up 3 bases and J gave up 4 bases, with 13 bases separating them. This CDR3 comprises 15 residues. Germline V gene sequence: CDR1 MDHEN, CDR2 SYDVKM. This CDR3 reads CASSLTGLGGNTIYF. DNA of the CDR3: TGTGCCAGCAGTTTGACAGGTTTAGGAGGAAACACCATATATTTT.

V usage is TRBV24-1 and J usage is TRBJ1-1, with 8 bases identical to TRBD1. Germline V lookup: CDR1 KGHDR, CDR2 SFDVKD. V gave up 7 bases and J gave up 3 bases; unmatched junction bases: 3. The CDR3 is 13 residues long. The CDR3 DNA follows: TGTGCCACCAGCAGGGGGCTGGACACTGAAGCTTTCTTT. It encodes CATSRGLDTEAFF.

The rearrangement joins TRBV11-2 to TRBJ2-7; 10 bases are a match to TRBD2. This CDR3 has 14 residues. V lost 5 bases and J lost 4; bases outside the gene matches: 5. From germline, CDR1 is SGHAT and CDR2 FQNNGV. The CDR3 loop is CASSPLAGGYEQYF. CDR3 nucleotides: TGTGCCAGCAGCCCCTTAGCGGGAGGTTACGAGCAGTACTTC.